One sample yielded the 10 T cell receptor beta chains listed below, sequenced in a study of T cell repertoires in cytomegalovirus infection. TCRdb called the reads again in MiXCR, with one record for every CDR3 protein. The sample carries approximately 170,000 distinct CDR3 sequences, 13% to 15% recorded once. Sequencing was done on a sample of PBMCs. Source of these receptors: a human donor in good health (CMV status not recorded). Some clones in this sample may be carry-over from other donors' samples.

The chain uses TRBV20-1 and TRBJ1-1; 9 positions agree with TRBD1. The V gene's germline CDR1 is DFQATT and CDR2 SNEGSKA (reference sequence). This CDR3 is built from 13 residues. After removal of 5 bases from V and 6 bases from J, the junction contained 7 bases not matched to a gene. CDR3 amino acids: CSAEQGASPEAFF. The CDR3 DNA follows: TGCAGTGCTGAACAGGGGGCAAGTCCTGAAGCTTTCTTT.

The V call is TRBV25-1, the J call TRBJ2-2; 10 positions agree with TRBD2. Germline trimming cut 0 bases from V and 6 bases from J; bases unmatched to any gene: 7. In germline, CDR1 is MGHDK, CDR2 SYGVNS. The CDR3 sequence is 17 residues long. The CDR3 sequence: CASSEYLLAGVAGELFF. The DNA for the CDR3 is TGTGCCAGCAGTGAATATCTCCTAGCGGGAGTGGCCGGGGAGCTGTTTTTT.

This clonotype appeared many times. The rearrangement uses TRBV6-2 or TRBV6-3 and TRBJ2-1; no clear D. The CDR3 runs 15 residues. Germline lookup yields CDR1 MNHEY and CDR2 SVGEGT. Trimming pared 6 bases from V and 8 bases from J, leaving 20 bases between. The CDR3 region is CASRPLAGKGDEQFF. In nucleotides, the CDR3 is TGTGCCAGCAGACCTTTGGCCGGCAAGGGCGATGAGCAGTTCTTC.

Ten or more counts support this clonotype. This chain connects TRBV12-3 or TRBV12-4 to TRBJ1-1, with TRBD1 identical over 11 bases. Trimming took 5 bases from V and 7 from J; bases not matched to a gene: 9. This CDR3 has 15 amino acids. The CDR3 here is CASSLRDRGFLEAFF. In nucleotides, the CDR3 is TGTGCCAGCAGTCTTCGGGACAGGGGGTTTCTTGAAGCTTTCTTT.

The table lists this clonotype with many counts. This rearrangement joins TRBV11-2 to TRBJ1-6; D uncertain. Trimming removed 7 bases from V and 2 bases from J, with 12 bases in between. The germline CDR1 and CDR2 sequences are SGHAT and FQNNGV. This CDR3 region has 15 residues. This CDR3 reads CASTNEFPYNSPLHF. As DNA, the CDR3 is TGTGCCAGCACCAACGAATTCCCCTATAATTCACCCCTCCACTTT. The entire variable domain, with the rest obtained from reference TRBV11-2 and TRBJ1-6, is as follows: EAGVAQSPRYKIIEKRQSVAFWCNPISGHATLYWYQQILGQGPKLLIQFQNNGVVDDSQLPKDRFSAERLKGVDSTLKIQPAKLEDSAVYLCASTNEFPYNSPLHFGNGTRLTVT.

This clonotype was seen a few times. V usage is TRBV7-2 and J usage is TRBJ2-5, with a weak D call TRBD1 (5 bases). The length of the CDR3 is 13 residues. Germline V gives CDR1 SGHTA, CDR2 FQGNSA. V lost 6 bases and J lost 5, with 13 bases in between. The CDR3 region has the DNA TGTGCCAGCAGTTTGGGGCAGGTGGAGACCCAGTACTTC. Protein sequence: CASSLGQVETQYF. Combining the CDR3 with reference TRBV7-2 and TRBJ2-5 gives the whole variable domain GAGVSQSPSNKVTEKGKDVELRCDPISGHTALYWYRQSLGQGLEFLIYFQGNSAPDKSGLPSDRFSAERTGGSVSTLTIQRTQQEDSAVYLCASSLGQVETQYFGPGTRLLVL.

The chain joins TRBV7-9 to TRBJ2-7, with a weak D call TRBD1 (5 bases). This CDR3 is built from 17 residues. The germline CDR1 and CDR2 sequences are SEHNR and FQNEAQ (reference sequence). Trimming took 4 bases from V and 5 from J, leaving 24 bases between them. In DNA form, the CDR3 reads TGTGCCAGCAGCTCCCCCCCAGGACACCCTGGATGGAACGAGCAGTACTTC. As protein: CASSSPPGHPGWNEQYF.

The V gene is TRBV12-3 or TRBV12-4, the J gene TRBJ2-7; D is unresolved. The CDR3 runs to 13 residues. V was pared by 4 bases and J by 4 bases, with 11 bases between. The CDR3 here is CASSSAVRYEQYF. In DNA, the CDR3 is TGTGCCAGCAGTTCGGCGGTTAGGTACGAGCAGTACTTC.

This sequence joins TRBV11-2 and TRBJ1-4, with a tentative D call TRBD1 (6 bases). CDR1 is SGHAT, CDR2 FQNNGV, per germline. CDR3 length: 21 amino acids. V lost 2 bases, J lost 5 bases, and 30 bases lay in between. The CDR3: CASSLFYIQADKGDENEKLFF. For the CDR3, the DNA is TGTGCCAGCAGCTTATTTTATATACAAGCGGACAAGGGGGACGAAAATGAAAAACTGTTTTTT. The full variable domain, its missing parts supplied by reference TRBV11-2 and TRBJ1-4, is EAGVAQSPRYKIIEKRQSVAFWCNPISGHATLYWYQQILGQGPKLLIQFQNNGVVDDSQLPKDRFSAERLKGVDSTLKIQPAKLEDSAVYLCASSLFYIQADKGDENEKLFFGSGTQLSVL.

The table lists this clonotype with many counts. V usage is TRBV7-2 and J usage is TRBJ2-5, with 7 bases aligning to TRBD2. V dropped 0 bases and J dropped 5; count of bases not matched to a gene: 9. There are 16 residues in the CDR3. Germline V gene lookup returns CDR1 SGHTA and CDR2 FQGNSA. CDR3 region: CASSLAGGPRGETQYF. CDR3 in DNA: TGTGCCAGCAGCTTAGCGGGAGGGCCCCGAGGGGAGACCCAGTACTTC.